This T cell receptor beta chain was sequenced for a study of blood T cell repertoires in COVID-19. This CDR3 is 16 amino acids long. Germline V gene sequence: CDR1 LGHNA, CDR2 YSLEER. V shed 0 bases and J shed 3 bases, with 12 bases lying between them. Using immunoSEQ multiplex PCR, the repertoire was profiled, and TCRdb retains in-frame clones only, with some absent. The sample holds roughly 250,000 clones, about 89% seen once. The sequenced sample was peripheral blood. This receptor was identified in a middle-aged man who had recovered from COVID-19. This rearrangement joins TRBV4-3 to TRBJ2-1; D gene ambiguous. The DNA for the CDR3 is TGCGCCAGCAGCCAAGAGGCACAGAAATACTACAATGAGCAGTTCTTC. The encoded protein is CASSQEAQKYYNEQFF.